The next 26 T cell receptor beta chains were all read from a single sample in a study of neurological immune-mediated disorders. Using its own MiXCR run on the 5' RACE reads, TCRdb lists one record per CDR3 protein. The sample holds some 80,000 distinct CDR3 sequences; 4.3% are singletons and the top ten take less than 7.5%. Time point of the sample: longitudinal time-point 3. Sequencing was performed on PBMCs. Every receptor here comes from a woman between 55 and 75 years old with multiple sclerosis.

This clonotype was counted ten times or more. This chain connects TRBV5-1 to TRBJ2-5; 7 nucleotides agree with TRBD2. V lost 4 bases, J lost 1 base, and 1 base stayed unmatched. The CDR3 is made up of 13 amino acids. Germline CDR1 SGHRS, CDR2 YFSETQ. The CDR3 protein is CASSAGVQETQYF. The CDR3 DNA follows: TGCGCCAGCAGCGCGGGGGTCCAAGAGACCCAGTACTTC.

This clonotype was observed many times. The CDR3 loop reads CASSSGQGADTGELFF. The CDR3 DNA is TGCGCCAGCAGCTCGGGACAGGGGGCGGACACCGGGGAGCTGTTTTTT. The chain uses TRBV5-1 and TRBJ2-2; TRBD1 matches at 12 bases. The CDR3 is 16 residues long. Germline CDR1 and CDR2: SGHRS and YFSETQ. V dropped 3 bases and J dropped 3; count of bases not matched to a gene: 3.

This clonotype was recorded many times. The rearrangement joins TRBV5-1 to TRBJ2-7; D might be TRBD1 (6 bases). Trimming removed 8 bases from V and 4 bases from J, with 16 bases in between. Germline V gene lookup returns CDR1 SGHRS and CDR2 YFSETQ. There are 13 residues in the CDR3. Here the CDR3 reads CASTGQKPYEQYF. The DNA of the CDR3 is TGCGCCAGTACTGGACAGAAACCATACGAGCAGTACTTC.

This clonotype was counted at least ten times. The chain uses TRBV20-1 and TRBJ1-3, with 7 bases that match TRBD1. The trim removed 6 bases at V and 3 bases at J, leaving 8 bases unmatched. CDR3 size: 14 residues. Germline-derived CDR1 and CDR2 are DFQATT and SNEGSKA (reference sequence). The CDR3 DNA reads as TGCAGTGCCACGACAGGGAGAGATGGAAACACCATATATTTT. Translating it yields CSATTGRDGNTIYF.

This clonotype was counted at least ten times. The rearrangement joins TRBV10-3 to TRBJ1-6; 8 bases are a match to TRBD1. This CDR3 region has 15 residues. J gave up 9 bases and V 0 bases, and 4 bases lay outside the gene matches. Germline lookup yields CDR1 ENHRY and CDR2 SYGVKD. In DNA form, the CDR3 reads TGTGCCATCAGTGAGTCGACAGGGGTTGGTTCACCCCTCCACTTT. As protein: CAISESTGVGSPLHF.

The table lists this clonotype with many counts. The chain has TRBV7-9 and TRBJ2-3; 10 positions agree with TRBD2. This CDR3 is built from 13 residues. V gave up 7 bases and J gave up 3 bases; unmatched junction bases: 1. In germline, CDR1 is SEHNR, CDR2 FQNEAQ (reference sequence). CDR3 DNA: TGTGCCAGCAAGACTAGCGGGACAGATACGCAGTATTTT. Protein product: CASKTSGTDTQYF.

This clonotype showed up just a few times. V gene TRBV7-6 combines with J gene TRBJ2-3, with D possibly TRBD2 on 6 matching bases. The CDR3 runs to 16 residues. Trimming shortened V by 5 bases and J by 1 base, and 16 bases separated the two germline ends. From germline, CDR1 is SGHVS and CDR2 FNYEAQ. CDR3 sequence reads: CASSLQPGERTDTQYF. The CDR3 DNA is TGTGCCAGCAGCCTTCAGCCGGGGGAACGCACAGATACGCAGTATTTT.

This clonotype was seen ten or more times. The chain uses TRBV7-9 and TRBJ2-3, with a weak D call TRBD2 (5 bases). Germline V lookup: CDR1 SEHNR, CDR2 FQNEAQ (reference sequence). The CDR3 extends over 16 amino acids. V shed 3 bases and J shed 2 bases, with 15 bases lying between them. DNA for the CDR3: TGTGCCAGCAGCTTCTACGGCCGAGGGCCCACAGATACGCAGTATTTT. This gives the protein CASSFYGRGPTDTQYF.

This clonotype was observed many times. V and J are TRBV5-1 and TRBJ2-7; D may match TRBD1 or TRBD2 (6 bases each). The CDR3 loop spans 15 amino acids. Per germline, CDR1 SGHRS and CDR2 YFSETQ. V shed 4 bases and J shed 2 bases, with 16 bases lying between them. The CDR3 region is CASSQQGLGPYEQYF. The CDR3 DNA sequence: TGCGCCAGCAGCCAACAGGGACTGGGGCCCTACGAGCAGTACTTC. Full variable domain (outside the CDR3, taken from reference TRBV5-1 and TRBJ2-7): KAGVTQTPRYLIKTRGQQVTLSCSPISGHRSVSWYQQTPGQGLQFLFEYFSETQRNKGNFPGRFSGRQFSNSRSEMNVSTLELGDSALYLCASSQQGLGPYEQYFGPGTRLTVT.

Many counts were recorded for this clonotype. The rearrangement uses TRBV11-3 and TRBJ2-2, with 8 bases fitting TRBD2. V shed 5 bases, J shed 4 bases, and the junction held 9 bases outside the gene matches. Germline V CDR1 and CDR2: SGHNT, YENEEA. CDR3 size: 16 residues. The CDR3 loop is CASSDLPGGSTGELFF. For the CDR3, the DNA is TGTGCCAGCAGCGATCTTCCGGGGGGGTCCACCGGGGAGCTGTTTTTT. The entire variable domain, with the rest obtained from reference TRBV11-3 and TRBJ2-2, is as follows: EAGVVQSPRYKIIEKKQPVAFWCNPISGHNTLYWYLQNLGQGPELLIRYENEEAVDDSQLPKDRFSAERLKGVDSTLKIQPAELGDSAVYLCASSDLPGGSTGELFFGEGSRLTVL.

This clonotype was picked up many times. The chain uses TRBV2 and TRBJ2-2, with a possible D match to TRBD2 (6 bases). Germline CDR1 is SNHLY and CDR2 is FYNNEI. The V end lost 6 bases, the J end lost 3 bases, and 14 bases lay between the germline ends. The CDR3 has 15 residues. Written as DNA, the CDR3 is TGTGCCAGCAGCCCTCTAACTAGCTACACCGGGGAGCTGTTTTTT. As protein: CASSPLTSYTGELFF.

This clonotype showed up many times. CDR3 amino acids: CASSRDLQGTGATEQFF. The CDR3 nucleotides read TGTGCCAGCAGCCGGGATTTGCAGGGGACAGGGGCAACTGAGCAGTTCTTC. V is TRBV12-3 or TRBV12-4 and J is TRBJ2-1, with 10 bases identical to TRBD1. The CDR3 extends over 17 amino acids. V gave up 6 bases and J gave up 9 bases; unmatched junction bases: 17.

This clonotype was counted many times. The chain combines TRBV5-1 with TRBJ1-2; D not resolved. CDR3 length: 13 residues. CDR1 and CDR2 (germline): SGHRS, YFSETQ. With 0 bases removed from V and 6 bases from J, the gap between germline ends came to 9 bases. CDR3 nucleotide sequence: TGCGCCAGCAGCTTGGACAGAGCCCATGGCTACACCTTC. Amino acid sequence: CASSLDRAHGYTF.

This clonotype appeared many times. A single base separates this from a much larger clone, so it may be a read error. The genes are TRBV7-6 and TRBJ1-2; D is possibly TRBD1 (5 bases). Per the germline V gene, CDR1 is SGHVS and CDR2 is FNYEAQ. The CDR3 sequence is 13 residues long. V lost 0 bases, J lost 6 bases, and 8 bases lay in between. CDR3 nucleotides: TGTGCCAGCAGCTTAGCGAAAGGGGATGGCTACACCTTC. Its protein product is CASSLAKGDGYTF.

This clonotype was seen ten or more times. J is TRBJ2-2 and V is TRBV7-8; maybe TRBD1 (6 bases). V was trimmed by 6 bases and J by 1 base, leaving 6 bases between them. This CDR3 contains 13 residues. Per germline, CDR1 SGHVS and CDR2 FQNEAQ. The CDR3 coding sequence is TGTGCCAGCAGAGGGGGGAACACCGGGGAGCTGTTTTTT. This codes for CASRGGNTGELFF.

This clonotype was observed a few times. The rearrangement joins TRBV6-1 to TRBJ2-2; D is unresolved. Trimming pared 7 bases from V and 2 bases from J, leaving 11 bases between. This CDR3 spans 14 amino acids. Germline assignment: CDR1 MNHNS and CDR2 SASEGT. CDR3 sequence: CASMDQINTGELFF. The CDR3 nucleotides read TGTGCCAGCATGGACCAGATAAACACCGGGGAGCTGTTTTTT.

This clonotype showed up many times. CDR3 bases: TGTGCCAGCAGTTCGGGTAGTTGGGGATCGATAGGCTCCTACAATGAGCAGTTCTTC. This sequence encodes CASSSGSWGSIGSYNEQFF. The chain links TRBV28 to TRBJ2-1; D uncertain. V lost 4 bases and J 0 bases, leaving 22 bases between the germline ends. This CDR3 region has 19 residues. Germline V gene sequence: CDR1 MDHEN, CDR2 SYDVKM.

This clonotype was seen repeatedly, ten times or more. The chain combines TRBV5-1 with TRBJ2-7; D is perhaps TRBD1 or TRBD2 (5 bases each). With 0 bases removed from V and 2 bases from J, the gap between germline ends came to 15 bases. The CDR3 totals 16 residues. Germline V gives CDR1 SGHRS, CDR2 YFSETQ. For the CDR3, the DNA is TGCGCCAGCAGCTTGGCCGGTGGGACCCAAGCCTACGAGCAGTACTTC. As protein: CASSLAGGTQAYEQYF.

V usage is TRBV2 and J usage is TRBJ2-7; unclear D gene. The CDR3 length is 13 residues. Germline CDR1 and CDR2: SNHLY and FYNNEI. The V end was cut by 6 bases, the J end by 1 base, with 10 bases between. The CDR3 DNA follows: TGTGCCAGCAGGGTCGACGGATCCTACGAGCAGTACTTC. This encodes CASRVDGSYEQYF. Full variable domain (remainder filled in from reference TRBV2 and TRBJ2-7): EPEVTQTPSHQVTQMGQEVILRCVPISNHLYFYWYRQILGQKVEFLVSFYNNEISEKSEIFDDQFSVERPDGSNFTLKIRSTKLEDSAMYFCASRVDGSYEQYFGPGTRLTVT.

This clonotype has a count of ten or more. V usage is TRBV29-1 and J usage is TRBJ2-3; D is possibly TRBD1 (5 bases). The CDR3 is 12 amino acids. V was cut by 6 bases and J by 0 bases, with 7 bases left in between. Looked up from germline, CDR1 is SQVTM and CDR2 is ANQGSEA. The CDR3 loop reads CSVTESTDTQYF. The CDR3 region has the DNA TGCAGCGTGACAGAGAGCACAGATACGCAGTATTTT.

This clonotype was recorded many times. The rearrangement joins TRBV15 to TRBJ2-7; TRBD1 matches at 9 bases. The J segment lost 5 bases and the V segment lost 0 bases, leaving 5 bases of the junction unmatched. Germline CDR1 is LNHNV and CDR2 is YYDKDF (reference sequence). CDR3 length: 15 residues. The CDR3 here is CATSREGTGSHEQYF. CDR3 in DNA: TGTGCCACCAGCAGAGAAGGGACAGGGTCCCACGAGCAGTACTTC. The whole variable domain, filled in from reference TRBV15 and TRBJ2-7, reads DAMVIQNPRYQVTQFGKPVTLSCSQTLNHNVMYWYQQKSSQAPKLLFHYYDKDFNNEADTPDNFQSRRPNTSFCFLDIRSPGLGDTAMYLCATSREGTGSHEQYFGPGTRLTVT.

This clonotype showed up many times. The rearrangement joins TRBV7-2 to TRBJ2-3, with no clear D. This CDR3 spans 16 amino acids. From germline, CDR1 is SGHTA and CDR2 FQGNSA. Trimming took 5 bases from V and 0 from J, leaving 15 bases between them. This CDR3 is CASSLRETLSTDTQYF. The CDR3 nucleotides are TGTGCCAGCAGCCTTAGGGAAACTCTTAGCACAGATACGCAGTATTTT.

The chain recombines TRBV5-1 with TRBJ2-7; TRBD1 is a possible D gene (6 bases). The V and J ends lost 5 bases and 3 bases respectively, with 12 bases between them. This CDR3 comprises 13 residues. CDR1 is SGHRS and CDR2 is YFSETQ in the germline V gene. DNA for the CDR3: TGCGCCAGCAGACTCCAGGACAGCTACGAGCAGTACTTC. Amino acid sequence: CASRLQDSYEQYF.

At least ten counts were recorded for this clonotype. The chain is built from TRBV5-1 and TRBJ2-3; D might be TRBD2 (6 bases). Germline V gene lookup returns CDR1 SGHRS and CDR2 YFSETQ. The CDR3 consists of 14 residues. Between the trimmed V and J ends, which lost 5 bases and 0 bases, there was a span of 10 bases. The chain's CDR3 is CASSEAGSTDTQYF. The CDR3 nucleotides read TGCGCCAGCAGTGAGGCGGGAAGCACAGATACGCAGTATTTT.

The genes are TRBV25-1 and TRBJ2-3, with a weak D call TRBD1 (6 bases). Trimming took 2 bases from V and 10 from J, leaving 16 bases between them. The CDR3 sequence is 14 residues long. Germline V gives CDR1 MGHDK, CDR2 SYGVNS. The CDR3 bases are TGTGCCAGCAGTGAACGGGGTAGGGGGTGGGCGCAGTATTTT. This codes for CASSERGRGWAQYF.

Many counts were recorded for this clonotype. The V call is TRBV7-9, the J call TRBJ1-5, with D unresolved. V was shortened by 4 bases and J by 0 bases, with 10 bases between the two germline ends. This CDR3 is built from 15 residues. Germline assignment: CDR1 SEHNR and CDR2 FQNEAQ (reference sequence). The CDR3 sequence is CASSSDGNSNQPQHF. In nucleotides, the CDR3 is TGTGCCAGCAGCTCCGACGGAAATAGCAATCAGCCCCAGCATTTT.